The sequence of this T cell receptor beta chain was determined in a study of cytomegalovirus exposure and HLA in healthy donors. This clone was detected only a few times. One junction end does not reproduce the germline sequence, and a read error may be involved. The CDR3 length is 15 residues. Germline V gene lookup returns CDR1 SSHAT and CDR2 FNYEAQ (reference sequence). Both 60 Vbeta primers and 13 Jbeta primers went into the PCR. Assay: immunoSEQ multiplex PCR; the TCRdb copy retains only in-frame clones and omits some. The table lists more than 85,000 clones, around 77% of them singletons, with less than 8.5% in the top ten.

This clonotype originated in a female donor in good health and CMV-seronegative. The rearrangement links TRBV7-7 to TRBJ2-3; 11 positions agree with TRBD2. Sequences were obtained from PBMCs. CDR3 amino acids: CASSLTSGGTDTQYF. In DNA, the CDR3 is TGTGCTAGCAGCCTGACTAGCGGGGGCACAGATACGCAGTATTTT. The whole variable domain, remainder taken from reference TRBV7-7 and TRBJ2-3, is GAGVSQSPRYKVTKRGQDVTLRCDPISSHATLYWYQQALGQGPEFLTYFNYEAQPDKSGLPSDRFSAERPEGSISTLTIQRTEQRDSAMYRCASSLTSGGTDTQYFGPGTRLTVL.